This TCR beta chain was sequenced in a study of long-term antiretroviral therapy in people with HIV (dated by TCRdb to between 2021 and 2023). For the wider study: The earliest samples were collected about a decade before the 2015 WHO recommendation for immediate ART, when ART was typically delayed until CD4 counts fell. A total of some 200 cryopreserved PBMC samples came from 25 to 35 adults with confirmed HIV infection and were collected serially over a mean of about six years (range 1-12). Of the 30 participants with HIV, approximately 11 were female. A retrospective serial study tested whether changes in peripheral blood TRB repertoire composition and diversity were associated with ART initiation and durable HIV suppression. Test extractions of a monoclonal T-cell line alongside under 35 polyclonal samples showed no cross-contamination during QIAcube processing. The research as a whole found: Unsorted PBMC were profiled instead of sorted CD4+ and CD8+ T cells because pre-ART samples had limited cell numbers. The samples span the years 2004 to 2017, and the ART regimens used at that time may not be as effective as current regimens. Narrower CDR3 length ranges were observed in HIV repertoires than in controls, and an antigen-experienced repertoire with only a slight naive shift after ART was suggested by the network structure. The repertoire was dominated across all time points by expanded TRB clones identified before ART initiation, although this dominance was seen to fluctuate and to decrease in many PLHIV after ART. Owing to limited PBMC availability, only the TCR beta chain was sequenced, without alpha chain pairing. Inferences about post-ART repertoire changes were limited because no data were available on ART adherence, viral resistance or therapy changes. Starting ART was linked to a significant rise in TRB diversity, yet even with long-term ART the diversity remained significantly lower than in transplant donor controls.

With regard to this clone: Its antigen remains undetermined. No qualities accompany the bases; no much larger clone lies one base away.

Taken from cysteine to phenylalanine, the CDR3 has 15 residues. CDR3 DNA only is kept here, 45 bases in frame from base 1. Compared with germline, V lacks 1 base and J lacks 7 bases; bases without a gene match: 6. CDR1 and CDR2 are read off the germline V gene as MNHNS and SASEGT. Participants were included only if at least one PBMC sample before ART initiation and at least two post-ART samples were available. Every participant with HIV received treatment in the United States of America. Before DNA extraction, cryopreserved samples containing 1-10 million PBMC were thawed and washed. At the time of the earliest PBMC sample, participants with HIV were aged between roughly 23 and 60 years. PBMC samples were contributed by each participant from 1-4 timepoints before ART initiation and 2-8 timepoints after ART initiation, with a median of 7 samples. For every participant, serial HIV viral load, CD4+ T-cell count, ART history and demographic data were obtained. Genomic DNA was extracted from unsorted PBMC with a Qiagen kit on a QIAcube, processed in batches of 12 samples.

The immunoSEQ hsTCRB v3.0 assay was used at survey level resolution to sequence the TRB variable region. The target sequencing depth for TRB was about 35,000-50,000 T-cell genomes per sample. Pooled TRB libraries were sequenced on an Illumina MiSeq with a v3 150-cycle kit. In the source study's methods: Repertoire analysis was run in R within a reproducible Nextflow workflow that covered QC, data transformation and analysis. Custom analyses were implemented in LymphoSeq2, an R package for AIRR-Seq data exploration. After excluding a few samples that yielded fewer than 5000 total TRB sequences, approximately 180 HIV repertoires remained for analysis. Of the roughly 180 retained HIV repertoires, under 65 were collected before and around 130 after ART initiation. Each repertoire was downsampled to 5000 TRB nucleotide sequences, and summary statistics were averaged across 100 downsampling iterations. The analysis kept only TRB sequences whose CDR3 regions were at least seven amino acids long. Two measures captured diversity: a Shannon entropy-derived clonality score and the Gini coefficient. In the repertoire networks, any two of the top 5000 CDR3 amino acid sequences were linked whenever the two sequences differed by an edit distance of one. For TRB CDR3 amino acid sequences, GLIPH2 was used to predict antigen specificity groups and MHC restriction. To flag known CMV, EBV, HIV or tissue antigen associations, CDR3 amino acid sequences were matched against VDJdb and McPAS-TCR. Pre-ART, post-ART and control groups were compared with Wilcoxon signed-rank tests and Holm-Bonferroni correction. TCRdb mirrors the immuneACCESS table, restricted to in-frame sequences. Some clones are absent from its copies; in checked studies, under half trace to an unresolved V gene, and the reason for the others is unknown. V, J and clone size were drawn from that table, and D and trimming were deduced from the DNA. The sample profile shows tens of thousands of clones; 75% to 85% of them were found once. Of the sample, roughly 7% falls within the top ten clones.

The chain employs TRBV6-1 and TRBJ1-4; TRBD1 lines up with 7 middle nucleotides. Sequencing was performed on unsorted PBMCs, taken 0.3 years after starting antiretroviral therapy. This TCR derives from a man aged 40-55 years with HIV. The CDR3 has the sequence CASSEGAGGIEKLFF. The sequenced DNA: TGTGCCAGCAGTGAAGGAGCAGGGGGTATTGAAAAACTGTTTTTT.